The subject of this entry is one T cell receptor (beta chain). Its matching antigen is unknown. These data originate in a study of CD8+ T cells in alopecia areata. Following extraction, RNA underwent reverse transcription to cDNA, which served as the sequencing template. Clones were read by immunoSEQ multiplex PCR, and TCRdb kept only the in-frame ones, dropping some. This sample carries 190,000 or so clones, about three fifths of them seen once, and the ten largest clones take 5.5%. Treatment indicated: oral pan-JAK inhibitor, 5-10 mg twice daily. Overall study findings and caveats: It was observed that many expanded lesional clones persisted in scalp and blood during tofacitinib.

Per germline, CDR1 MGHDK and CDR2 SYGVNS. This CDR3 is built from 15 residues. The ends were cut back, 4 bases at V and 8 bases at J, with 18 bases in the middle. The source material was CD4+ T cells sorted from blood, sampled at week 24, from a patient treated with tofacitinib. The chain uses TRBV25-1 and TRBJ2-1; TRBD2 is a possible D gene (6 bases). The origin of this receptor is a human donor with alopecia areata. The CDR3 nucleotides are TGTGCCAGCAGTGGGGAGGTTATGGTGAGGGATGAGCAGTTCTTC. Translation gives CASSGEVMVRDEQFF. The full variable domain, its missing parts supplied by reference TRBV25-1 and TRBJ2-1, is EADIYQTPRYLVIGTGKKITLECSQTMGHDKMYWYQQDPGMELHLIHYSYGVNSTEKGDLSSESTVSRIRTEHFPLTLESARPSHTSQYLCASSGEVMVRDEQFFGPGTRLTVL.